This T cell receptor beta chain stems from a study of cytomegalovirus exposure and HLA in healthy donors. Study-wide findings and caveats: Exclusion applied to some V segments, including TRBV6-2 and TRBV6-3, as they were indistinguishable.

J was trimmed by 6 bases and V by 7 bases; bases with no gene match: 8. CDR1 is LGHNT, CDR2 FRNRAP, per germline. CDR3 length: 13 amino acids. Note on this clone: Antigen: not known.

Amplification used 60 Vbeta primers and 13 Jbeta primers. Sequencing used immunoSEQ multiplex PCR; TCRdb keeps in-frame clones, though not all of them. The sample yields 150,000 to 200,000 clones, 80% to 85% seen once. The chain carries TRBV12-5 and TRBJ2-7; 8 nucleotides match TRBD2. The sequence was obtained from a woman between 40 and 55 years old in good health and CMV-seronegative. The specimen was PBMCs. The CDR3 region is CASARAGAGEQYF. The CDR3 coding sequence is TGTGCTAGTGCCCGAGCGGGAGCGGGCGAGCAGTACTTC.